These 5 T cell receptor beta chains originate from one sample sequenced in a study of OX40 agonist ivuxolimab in advanced cancers. Some clones are missing from TCRdb's copy, which holds only in-frame ones; the method was immunoSEQ multiplex PCR. The sample shows approximately 73,000 clones, less than 90% of them seen only once. Specimen: CD4+ or CD8+ T cells sorted from blood, collected in a trial of the OX40 agonist ivuxolimab. The receptors stem from an adult with an advanced solid tumor such as melanoma, head and neck, liver or kidney cancer.

V and J are TRBV2 and TRBJ1-1; a weak D match, TRBD1 (6 bases). Trimming removed 6 bases from V and 3 bases from J, with 14 bases in between. Germline V gene sequence: CDR1 SNHLY, CDR2 FYNNEI. The CDR3 is 14 amino acids. CDR3 sequence (DNA): TGTGCCAGCAGGCTAGGGACACCTTACACTGAAGCTTTCTTT. Amino acids: CASRLGTPYTEAFF.

J is TRBJ2-1 and V is TRBV4-1, with 9 bases matching TRBD2. Germline loops: CDR1 MGHRA, CDR2 YSYEKL. The junction had 9 bases not matched to a gene; V was cut back by 6 bases and J by 0 bases. The CDR3 contains 17 residues. CDR3 protein: CASRQTGLADSYNEQFF. In DNA form, the CDR3 reads TGCGCCAGCAGACAAACGGGACTAGCAGACTCCTACAATGAGCAGTTCTTC.

DNA for the CDR3: TGCAGCGTTGGGGAGCGTGTCGGGTCGGAGGAAAAACTGTTTTTT. This codes for CSVGERVGSEEKLFF. The chain recombines TRBV29-1 with TRBJ1-4; D unclear. The V gene's germline CDR1 is SQVTM and CDR2 ANQGSEA. This CDR3 comprises 15 residues. The V and J ends lost 4 bases and 8 bases respectively, with 20 bases between them.

The J gene is TRBJ2-1, the V gene TRBV6-6, with D tentatively TRBD1 or TRBD2 (6 bases each). This CDR3 is 15 amino acids long. The V gene lost 2 bases and the J gene lost 9 bases, with 17 bases spanning the gap. Germline V gives CDR1 MNHNY, CDR2 SVGAGI (reference sequence). The CDR3 loop is CASSYSRERGSEQFF. CDR3 bases: TGTGCCAGCAGTTACAGCCGGGAGAGGGGGAGTGAGCAGTTCTTC.

As for this clone: At the DNA level, this CDR3 is encoded by other sequences in the same sample as well. The chain links TRBV11-2 to TRBJ1-5; a weak D match, TRBD1 (5 bases). Germline-derived CDR1 and CDR2 are SGHAT and FQNNGV. The CDR3 loop spans 14 amino acids. V dropped 1 base and J dropped 7 bases, with 11 bases sitting between them. CDR3 in DNA: TGTGCCAGCAGCTTAGGAGGAGAGGGGCAGCCCCAGCATTTT. This codes for CASSLGGEGQPQHF. Full variable domain (missing parts from reference TRBV11-2 and TRBJ1-5): EAGVAQSPRYKIIEKRQSVAFWCNPISGHATLYWYQQILGQGPKLLIQFQNNGVVDDSQLPKDRFSAERLKGVDSTLKIQPAKLEDSAVYLCASSLGGEGQPQHFGDGTRLSIL.